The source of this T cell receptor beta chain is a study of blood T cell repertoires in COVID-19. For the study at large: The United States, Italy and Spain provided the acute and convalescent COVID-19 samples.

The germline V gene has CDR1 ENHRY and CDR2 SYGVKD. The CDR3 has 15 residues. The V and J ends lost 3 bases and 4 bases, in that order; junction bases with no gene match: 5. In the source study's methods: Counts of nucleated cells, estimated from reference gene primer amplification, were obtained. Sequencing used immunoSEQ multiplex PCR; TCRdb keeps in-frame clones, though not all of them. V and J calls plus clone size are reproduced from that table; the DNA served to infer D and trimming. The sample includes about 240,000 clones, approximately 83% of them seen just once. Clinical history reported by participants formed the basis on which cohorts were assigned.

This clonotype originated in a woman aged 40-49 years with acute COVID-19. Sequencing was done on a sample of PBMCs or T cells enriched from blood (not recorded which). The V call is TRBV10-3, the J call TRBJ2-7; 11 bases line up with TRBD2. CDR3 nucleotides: TGTGCCATCAGTGACCCCCGGACTAGCGGGTACGAGCAGTACTTC. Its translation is CAISDPRTSGYEQYF.